What follows are 27 T cell receptor beta chains derived from one specimen sequenced in a study of T cells after yellow fever vaccination. MiXCR was run by TCRdb on the 5' RACE reads, yielding one entry per CDR3 protein. This table holds hundreds of thousands of distinct CDR3 sequences, approximately 15% found once. Sequenced material: PBMCs, taken on the day of the yellow fever booster vaccination. These receptors all come from a man aged 25 to 45 who received the YFV17D yellow fever vaccine.

This clonotype occurred a few times. V gene TRBV7-2 combines with J gene TRBJ2-1; D gene ambiguous. The CDR3 spans 13 residues. CDR1 is SGHTA and CDR2 is FQGNSA in the germline V gene. Trimming left V 4 bases short and J 6 bases short, with 10 bases between. The CDR3 here is CASSSDRFNEQFF. The CDR3 DNA reads as TGTGCCAGCAGCTCGGACCGATTCAATGAGCAGTTCTTC.

This clonotype was detected only a few times. J is TRBJ2-7 and V is TRBV7-2, with a possible D match to TRBD1 (5 bases). CDR3 length: 14 amino acids. Trimming left V 2 bases short and J 2 bases short, with 10 bases between. Germline assignment: CDR1 SGHTA and CDR2 FQGNSA. CDR3 nucleotide sequence: TGTGCCAGCAGCTTAAAGGGGTTTCCCTACGAGCAGTACTTC. Its translation is CASSLKGFPYEQYF.

V gene TRBV5-4 combines with J gene TRBJ2-1; the D gene is possibly TRBD2 (6 bases). Trimming cost V 6 bases and J 8 bases, with 27 bases left between them. This CDR3 spans 17 amino acids. The germline CDR1 and CDR2 sequences are SGHNT and YYREEE (reference sequence). CDR3 amino acids: CASKTNQTPGRGHEQFF. DNA for the CDR3: TGTGCCAGCAAAACCAACCAAACCCCAGGGCGGGGACATGAGCAGTTCTTC.

This clonotype showed up just a few times. The V and J genes are TRBV24-1 and TRBJ2-3, with a tentative D call TRBD2 (5 bases). The CDR3 length is 15 residues. V lost 6 bases and J 1 base, leaving 13 bases between the germline ends. Germline V CDR1 and CDR2: KGHDR, SFDVKD. For the CDR3, the DNA is TGTGCCACCAGTACCCGGATGCGGGGCACAGATACGCAGTATTTT. It is translated as CATSTRMRGTDTQYF.

This sequence joins TRBV18 and TRBJ1-6; D unclear. The V end lost 2 bases, the J end lost 0 bases, and 14 bases lay between the germline ends. The CDR3 runs 18 residues. Germline CDR1 reads KGHSH; CDR2 reads LQKENI. In DNA form, the CDR3 reads TGTGCCAGCTCACCAAACCTCCCGAGAGGCTCCTATAATTCACCCCTCCACTTT. It yields the protein CASSPNLPRGSYNSPLHF.

This clonotype was seen a few times. V gene TRBV5-1 combines with J gene TRBJ2-7; D is perhaps TRBD2 (5 bases). This CDR3 comprises 13 residues. CDR1 SGHRS and CDR2 YFSETQ come from the germline V gene. Trimming shortened V by 0 bases and J by 6 bases, and 10 bases separated the two germline ends. The CDR3 spells CASSLDAGGEQYF. The CDR3 nucleotides are TGCGCCAGCAGCTTGGATGCAGGAGGCGAGCAGTACTTC.

The chain joins TRBV5-1 to TRBJ1-4; D gene uncertain. Germline CDR1 and CDR2: SGHRS and YFSETQ. Trimming shortened V by 4 bases and J by 3 bases, and 13 bases separated the two germline ends. The CDR3 extends over 15 amino acids. CDR3 sequence: CASSTDGVSNEKLFF. The CDR3 region has the DNA TGCGCCAGCAGCACTGACGGTGTCTCTAATGAAAAACTGTTTTTT.

A few counts support this clonotype. The gene calls are TRBV28 and TRBJ2-1; D is unresolved. Germline lookup yields CDR1 MDHEN and CDR2 SYDVKM. Trimming removed 7 bases at V and 0 bases at J, with 13 bases between. The CDR3 loop spans 15 amino acids. DNA of the CDR3: TGTGCCAGCACCCTCGGGTCATCCTCCTACAATGAGCAGTTCTTC. Amino acid sequence: CASTLGSSSYNEQFF.

The chain couples TRBV10-3 to TRBJ2-7, with 10 bases fitting TRBD2. The CDR3 spans 15 residues. CDR1 and CDR2 from the germline V gene are ENHRY and SYGVKD. V was pared by 7 bases and J by 4 bases, with 10 bases of the junction left unmatched. The CDR3 protein is CAINGLAGDFYEQYF. CDR3 sequence (DNA): TGTGCCATCAATGGCCTAGCGGGAGACTTTTACGAGCAGTACTTC.

This clonotype was seen at least ten times. CDR3 protein: CASSAPGQTYEQYF. The CDR3 region has the DNA TGTGCCAGCAGCGCTCCGGGACAAACCTACGAGCAGTACTTC. V is TRBV7-9 and J is TRBJ2-7; tentative D call: TRBD1 (6 bases). Germline V gives CDR1 SEHNR, CDR2 FQNEAQ (reference sequence). The CDR3 loop spans 14 amino acids. V shed 5 bases and J shed 2 bases, with 13 bases lying between them.

This clonotype was counted only a few times. The rearrangement links TRBV12-3 or TRBV12-4 to TRBJ1-2, with TRBD1 matching over 7 bases. The CDR3 length is 15 residues. The V and J ends lost 0 bases and 3 bases, in that order; junction bases with no gene match: 4. CDR3 loop: CASSLADRRYYGYTF. The CDR3 DNA follows: TGTGCCAGCAGTTTAGCGGACAGGCGATACTATGGCTACACCTTC.

The gene calls are TRBV4-3 and TRBJ2-4; 8 positions agree with TRBD2. Germline loops: CDR1 LGHNA, CDR2 YSLEER. V lost 8 bases, J lost 0 bases, and 15 bases stayed unmatched. The CDR3 length is 18 residues. The CDR3 here is CASEAPSGQILAKNIQYF. The CDR3 DNA is TGCGCCAGCGAGGCGCCTAGCGGGCAAATACTAGCCAAAAACATTCAGTACTTC.

A few counts support this clonotype. The chain joins TRBV5-6 to TRBJ1-5, with TRBD1 matching 10 bases. Germline V gives CDR1 SGHDT, CDR2 YYEEEE. J gave up 7 bases and V 3 bases, and 10 bases lay outside the gene matches. This CDR3 is built from 16 residues. The CDR3 here is CASSSGDRGPPQPQHF. Here the CDR3 DNA reads TGTGCCAGCAGCTCCGGGGACAGGGGCCCCCCCCAGCCCCAGCATTTT.

V is TRBV2 and J is TRBJ2-2, with a tentative D call TRBD1 (6 bases). V lost 0 bases to trimming and J lost 4 bases, with 12 bases between them. Germline values: CDR1 SNHLY, CDR2 FYNNEI. The CDR3 is 16 residues long. The CDR3 sequence is CASSEAWGHGTGELFF. As DNA, the CDR3 is TGTGCCAGCAGTGAAGCTTGGGGGCATGGCACCGGGGAGCTGTTTTTT.

This clonotype occurred a few times. The rearrangement uses TRBV18 and TRBJ2-2, with unresolved D. Trimming stripped 5 bases from V and 5 bases from J, with 9 bases between. Per the germline V gene, CDR1 is KGHSH and CDR2 is LQKENI. This CDR3 region has 13 residues. The CDR3 is CASSSSLTGELFF. The CDR3 DNA follows: TGTGCCAGCTCATCGTCCCTGACCGGGGAGCTGTTTTTT.

The rearrangement uses TRBV28 and TRBJ2-3, with 10 bases fitting TRBD1. V was clipped by 6 bases and J by 8 bases; unmatched bases: 14. This CDR3 is 16 amino acids long. The germline V gene encodes CDR1 MDHEN and CDR2 SYDVKM. For the CDR3, the DNA is TGTGCCAGCAGCCGACCTCGGACAGGGGGTATTGGTACGCAGTATTTT. As protein: CASSRPRTGGIGTQYF.

This clonotype was found a few times. The chain recombines TRBV30 with TRBJ1-3, with 11 bases matching TRBD1. This CDR3 spans 15 amino acids. CDR1 is GTSNPN, CDR2 SVGIG, per germline (reference sequence). The V segment lost 0 bases and the J segment 8 bases; nucleotides outside the gene matches: 6. The CDR3, as DNA: TGTGCCTGGAGTGTACTGGGACAGGGGGGAGACACCATATATTTT. Translating it yields CAWSVLGQGGDTIYF. The full variable domain, with the rest looked up from reference TRBV30 and TRBJ1-3, is SQTIHQWPATLVQPVGSPLSLECTVEGTSNPNLYWYRQAAGRGLQLLFYSVGIGQISSEVPQNLSASRPQDRQFILSSKKLLLSDSGFYLCAWSVLGQGGDTIYFGEGSWLTVV.

At least ten counts were recorded for this clonotype. The J gene is TRBJ1-5, the V gene TRBV18; D remains ambiguous. V was pared by 2 bases and J by 7 bases, with 12 bases between. CDR1 is KGHSH and CDR2 is LQKENI in the germline V gene. The CDR3 spans 14 residues. CDR3 bases: TGTGCCAGCTCACCAGGTTTAAATGGCCAGCCCCAGCATTTT. It yields the protein CASSPGLNGQPQHF.

The gene calls are TRBV7-2 and TRBJ2-2; TRBD2 aligns across 14 bases. The V gene end was trimmed by 0 bases and the J gene end by 8 bases; junction bases not matched to a gene: 2. The CDR3 has 16 residues. Germline V gene lookup returns CDR1 SGHTA and CDR2 FQGNSA. As DNA, the CDR3 is TGTGCCAGCAGCTTAGCCGGGACTAGCGGGAGTGGGGAGCTGTTTTTT. Amino acid sequence: CASSLAGTSGSGELFF.

The chain employs TRBV7-2 and TRBJ2-7; D is perhaps TRBD2 (7 bases). Per germline, CDR1 SGHTA and CDR2 FQGNSA. V was trimmed by 4 bases and J by 2 bases, leaving 12 bases between them. The CDR3 spans 14 residues. CDR3 loop: CASSSYGGPYEQYF. CDR3 nucleotide sequence: TGTGCCAGCAGCTCCTACGGGGGGCCCTACGAGCAGTACTTC.

CDR3 DNA sequence: TGTGCCAGCAGCAACCCCCCAGGGACCACTAGCCGGACCTACACAGATACGCAGTATTTT. Translated, it gives CASSNPPGTTSRTYTDTQYF. This chain links TRBV11-2 with TRBJ2-3, with D possibly TRBD2 on 6 matching bases. V was cut by 5 bases and J by 2 bases, with 29 bases left in between. CDR3 length: 20 residues. Germline CDR1 SGHAT, CDR2 FQNNGV.

The V call is TRBV27, the J call TRBJ2-7, with 8 bases fitting TRBD1. CDR1 MNHEY and CDR2 SMNVEV come from the germline V gene (reference sequence). V lost 5 bases and J lost 0; bases outside the gene matches: 6. This CDR3 region has 15 residues. This CDR3 is CASSRGQGLSYEQYF. CDR3 nucleotide sequence: TGTGCCAGCAGTAGAGGACAGGGCCTCTCCTACGAGCAGTACTTC.

The rearrangement links TRBV7-2 to TRBJ2-1; D is possibly TRBD1 or TRBD2 (5 bases each). Trimming removed 1 base from V and 3 bases from J, with 10 bases in between. Germline V gene data show CDR1 as SGHTA and CDR2 as FQGNSA. This CDR3 region has 15 residues. The CDR3 region is CASSLGGPIYNEQFF. The DNA of the CDR3 is TGTGCCAGCAGCTTAGGGGGACCTATCTACAATGAGCAGTTCTTC.

This clonotype was found a few times. V gene TRBV6-5 combines with J gene TRBJ2-1, with D possibly matching TRBD1 (7 bases). The CDR3 is 12 residues long. Germline-derived CDR1 and CDR2 are MNHEY and SVGAGI. V was cut by 6 bases and J by 14 bases, with 17 bases left in between. In DNA form, the CDR3 reads TGTGCCAGCAGAACAGGGGACTTCTCGGAGTTCTTC. Its protein product is CASRTGDFSEFF.

The table lists this clonotype with many counts. The chain recombines TRBV5-6 with TRBJ2-7, with TRBD2 identical over 13 bases. Germline loops: CDR1 SGHDT, CDR2 YYEEEE. The CDR3 totals 15 residues. Trimming at V came to 2 bases and at J to 6 bases, leaving 5 bases not matched to a gene. The CDR3 protein is CASSFRRLAGGEQYF. CDR3 coding DNA: TGTGCCAGCAGCTTCCGACGACTAGCGGGAGGCGAGCAGTACTTC.

This clonotype showed up just once. This chain uses TRBV20-1 with TRBJ1-3; D ambiguous. V was clipped by 5 bases and J by 0 bases, with 8 bases between them. This CDR3 contains 13 residues. Germline loops: CDR1 DFQATT, CDR2 SNEGSKA (reference sequence). The CDR3 DNA follows: TGCAGTGCTTCGGAGAGCTCTGGAAACACCATATATTTT. Protein product: CSASESSGNTIYF.

The chain is built from TRBV27 and TRBJ1-2, with D maybe TRBD1 (5 bases). The CDR3 sequence is 13 residues long. The germline CDR1 and CDR2 sequences are MNHEY and SMNVEV (reference sequence). Trimming took off 8 bases at V and 2 bases at J, with 12 bases between the two ends. The CDR3 sequence: CASGKTENYGYTF. The DNA for the CDR3 is TGTGCCAGCGGCAAGACAGAGAACTATGGCTACACCTTC.